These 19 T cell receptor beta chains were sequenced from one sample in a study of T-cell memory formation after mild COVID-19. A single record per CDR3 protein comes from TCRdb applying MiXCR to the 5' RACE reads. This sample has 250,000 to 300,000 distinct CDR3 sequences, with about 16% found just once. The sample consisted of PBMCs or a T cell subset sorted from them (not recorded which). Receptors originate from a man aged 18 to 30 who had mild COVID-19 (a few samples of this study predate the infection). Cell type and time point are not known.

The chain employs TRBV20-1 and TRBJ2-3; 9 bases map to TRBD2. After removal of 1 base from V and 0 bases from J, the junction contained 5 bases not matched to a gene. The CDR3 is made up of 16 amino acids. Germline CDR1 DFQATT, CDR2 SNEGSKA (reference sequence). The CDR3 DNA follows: TGCAGTGCTAGAGGCCCGGGACTAGCAAGCACAGATACGCAGTATTTT. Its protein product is CSARGPGLASTDTQYF.

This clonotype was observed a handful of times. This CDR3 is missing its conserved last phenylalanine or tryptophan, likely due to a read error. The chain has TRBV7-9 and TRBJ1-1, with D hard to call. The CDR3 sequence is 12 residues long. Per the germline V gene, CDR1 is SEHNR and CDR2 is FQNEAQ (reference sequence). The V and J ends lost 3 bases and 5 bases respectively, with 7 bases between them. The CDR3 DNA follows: TGTGCCAGCAGCTTTAGTAGGACTGAAGCTTTCTGT. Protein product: CASSFSRTEAFC.

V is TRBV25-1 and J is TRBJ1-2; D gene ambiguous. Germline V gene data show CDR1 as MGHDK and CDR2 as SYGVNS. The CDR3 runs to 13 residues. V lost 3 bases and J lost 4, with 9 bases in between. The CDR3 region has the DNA TGTGCCAGCAGTGAGAAGGAGGCCTATGGCTACACCTTC. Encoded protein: CASSEKEAYGYTF.

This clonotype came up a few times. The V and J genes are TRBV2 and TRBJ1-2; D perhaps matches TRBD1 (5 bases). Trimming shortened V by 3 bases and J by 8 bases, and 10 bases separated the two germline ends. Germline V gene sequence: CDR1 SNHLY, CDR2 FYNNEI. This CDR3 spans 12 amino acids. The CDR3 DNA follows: TGTGCCAGCAGTGACTCGGGGCCCGGCTACACCTTC. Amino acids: CASSDSGPGYTF.

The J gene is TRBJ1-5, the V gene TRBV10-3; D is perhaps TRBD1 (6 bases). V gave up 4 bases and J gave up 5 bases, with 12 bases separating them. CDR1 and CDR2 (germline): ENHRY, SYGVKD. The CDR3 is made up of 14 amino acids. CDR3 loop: CAISVPGEDQPQHF. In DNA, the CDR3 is TGTGCCATCAGTGTCCCAGGGGAGGATCAGCCCCAGCATTTT.

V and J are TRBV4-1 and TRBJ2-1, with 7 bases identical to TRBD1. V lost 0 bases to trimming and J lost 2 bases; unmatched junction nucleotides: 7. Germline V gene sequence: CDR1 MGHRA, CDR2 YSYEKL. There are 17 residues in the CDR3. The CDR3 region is CASSQDQPTGAYNEQFF. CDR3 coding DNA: TGCGCCAGCAGCCAAGATCAGCCCACAGGGGCCTACAATGAGCAGTTCTTC.

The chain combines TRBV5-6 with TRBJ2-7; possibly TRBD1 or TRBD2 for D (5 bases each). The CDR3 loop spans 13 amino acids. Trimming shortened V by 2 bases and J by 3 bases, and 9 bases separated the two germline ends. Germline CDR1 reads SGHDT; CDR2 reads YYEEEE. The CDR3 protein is CASSFGASYEQYV. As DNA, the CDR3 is TGTGCCAGCAGCTTCGGGGCGAGCTACGAGCAGTACGTC.

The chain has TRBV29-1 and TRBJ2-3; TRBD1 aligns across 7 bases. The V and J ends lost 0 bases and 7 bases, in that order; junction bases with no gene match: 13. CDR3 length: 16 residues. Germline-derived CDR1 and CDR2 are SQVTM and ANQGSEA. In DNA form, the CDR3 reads TGCAGCGTTGAAGAGTTCAGGGGGTCCCGTGATAATACGCAGTATTTT. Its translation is CSVEEFRGSRDNTQYF.

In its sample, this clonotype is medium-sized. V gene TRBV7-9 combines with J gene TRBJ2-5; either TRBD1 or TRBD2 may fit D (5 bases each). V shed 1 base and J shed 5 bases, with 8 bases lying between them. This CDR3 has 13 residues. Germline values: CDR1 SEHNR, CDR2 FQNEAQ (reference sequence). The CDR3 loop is CASSLVGTETQYF. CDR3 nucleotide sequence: TGTGCCAGCAGCTTAGTTGGGACGGAGACCCAGTACTTC.

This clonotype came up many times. The CDR3 sequence is CASSQETSGGYEQYF. For the CDR3, the DNA is TGTGCCAGCAGCCAGGAGACTAGCGGGGGGTACGAGCAGTACTTC. The chain combines TRBV4-2 with TRBJ2-7, with 13 bases identical to TRBD2. Germline V gene lookup returns CDR1 LGHNA and CDR2 YNFKEQ. This CDR3 region has 15 residues. V gave up 3 bases and J gave up 4 bases; unmatched junction bases: 3.

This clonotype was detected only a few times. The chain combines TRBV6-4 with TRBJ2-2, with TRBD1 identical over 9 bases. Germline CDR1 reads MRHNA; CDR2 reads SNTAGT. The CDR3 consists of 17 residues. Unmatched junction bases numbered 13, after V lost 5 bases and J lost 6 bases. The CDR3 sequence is CASSPKLWTGDPGELFF. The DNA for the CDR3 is TGTGCCAGCAGTCCCAAACTCTGGACAGGGGATCCCGGGGAGCTGTTTTTT.

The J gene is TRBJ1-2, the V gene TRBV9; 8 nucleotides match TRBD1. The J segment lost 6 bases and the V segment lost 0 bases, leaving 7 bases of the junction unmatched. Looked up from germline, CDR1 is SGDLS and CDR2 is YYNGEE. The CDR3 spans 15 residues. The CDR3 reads CASSVEGTGDNGYTF. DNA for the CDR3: TGTGCCAGCAGCGTAGAAGGGACAGGTGACAATGGCTACACCTTC.

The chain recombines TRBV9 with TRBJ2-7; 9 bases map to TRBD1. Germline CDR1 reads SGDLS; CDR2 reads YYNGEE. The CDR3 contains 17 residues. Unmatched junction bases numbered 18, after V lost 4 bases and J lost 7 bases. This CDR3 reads CASSQYARWGTGKEQYV. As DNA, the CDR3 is TGTGCCAGCAGCCAATATGCAAGGTGGGGGACAGGGAAAGAGCAGTACGTC.

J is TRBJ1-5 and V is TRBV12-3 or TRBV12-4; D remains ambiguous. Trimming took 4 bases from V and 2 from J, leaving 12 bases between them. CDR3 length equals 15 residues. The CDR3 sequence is CASSSQTTGNQPQHF. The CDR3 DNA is TGTGCCAGCAGTTCACAGACTACGGGCAATCAGCCCCAGCATTTT.

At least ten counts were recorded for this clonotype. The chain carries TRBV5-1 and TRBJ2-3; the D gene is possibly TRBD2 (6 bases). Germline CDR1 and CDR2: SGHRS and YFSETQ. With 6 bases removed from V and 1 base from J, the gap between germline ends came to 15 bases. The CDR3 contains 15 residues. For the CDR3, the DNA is TGCGCCAGCATCCGAGGTAGCGGAGGCACAGATACGCAGTATTTT. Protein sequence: CASIRGSGGTDTQYF.

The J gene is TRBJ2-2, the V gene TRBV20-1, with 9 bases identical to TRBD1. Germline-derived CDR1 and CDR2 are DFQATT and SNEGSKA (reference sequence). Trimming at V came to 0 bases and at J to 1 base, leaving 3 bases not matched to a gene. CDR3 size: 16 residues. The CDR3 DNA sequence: TGCAGTGCTAGAGATCGGACAGGGGTGAACACCGGGGAGCTGTTTTTT. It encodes CSARDRTGVNTGELFF.

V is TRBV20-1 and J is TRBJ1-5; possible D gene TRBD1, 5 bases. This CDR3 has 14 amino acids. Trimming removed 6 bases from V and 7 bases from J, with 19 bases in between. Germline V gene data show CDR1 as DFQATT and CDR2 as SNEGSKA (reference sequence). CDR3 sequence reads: CSARGGSGAQPQHF. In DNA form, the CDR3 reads TGCAGTGCCCGGGGGGGGTCGGGTGCCCAGCCCCAGCATTTT.

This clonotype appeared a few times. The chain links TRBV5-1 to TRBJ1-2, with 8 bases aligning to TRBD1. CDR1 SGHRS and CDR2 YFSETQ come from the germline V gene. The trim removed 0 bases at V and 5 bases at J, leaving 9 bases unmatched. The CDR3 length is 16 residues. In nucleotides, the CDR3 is TGCGCCAGCAGCTTGGCCAGGCAGGGGGCAATGTATGGCTACACCTTC. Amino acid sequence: CASSLARQGAMYGYTF.

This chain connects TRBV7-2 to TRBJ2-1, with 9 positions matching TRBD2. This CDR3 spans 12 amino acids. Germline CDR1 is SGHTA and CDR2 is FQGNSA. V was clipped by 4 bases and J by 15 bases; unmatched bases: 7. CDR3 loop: CASSSSSGESFF. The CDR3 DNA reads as TGTGCCAGCAGCTCGTCTAGCGGGGAGTCGTTCTTC.